The 18 T cell receptor beta chains below come from one sample, sequenced in a study of cytomegalovirus exposure and HLA in healthy donors. With 60 Vbeta and 13 Jbeta primers, the PCR was carried out. Sequenced by immunoSEQ multiplex PCR; TCRdb stores in-frame clones only, minus some. The sample contains 85,000 to 95,000 clones, around 8% of which appear only once. The sample taken for sequencing was PBMCs. The receptors here all came from a man in his fifties or sixties in good health and CMV-seronegative.

Concerning this clone: Other DNA sequences in the sample encode the same CDR3. V gene TRBV5-1 combines with J gene TRBJ2-5; either TRBD1 or TRBD2 may fit D (6 bases each). V lost 8 bases, J lost 5 bases, and 13 bases lay in between. The CDR3 contains 12 residues. Germline V gives CDR1 SGHRS, CDR2 YFSETQ. CDR3 amino acids: CASSGQGETQYF. As DNA, the CDR3 is TGCGCCAGTAGCGGCCAGGGGGAGACCCAGTACTTC.

There are a few counts of this clone. Here the CDR3 reads CASSPGTLSYGYTF. The DNA for the CDR3 is TGCGCCAGCAGCCCTGGGACTTTGTCTTATGGCTACACCTTC. The chain joins TRBV5-1 to TRBJ1-2; a weak D match, TRBD1 (5 bases). Trimming cost V 4 bases and J 5 bases, with 15 bases left between them. Germline lookup yields CDR1 SGHRS and CDR2 YFSETQ. This CDR3 has 14 residues.

This clone appeared a few times. The chain is built from TRBV28 and TRBJ1-2; 7 bases are a match to TRBD1. With V trimmed by 5 bases and J by 8 bases, 11 bases remained unmatched. CDR3 length equals 14 residues. Germline lookup yields CDR1 MDHEN and CDR2 SYDVKM. CDR3 protein: CASSLGGDYRGYTF. CDR3 in DNA: TGTGCCAGCAGTCTAGGGGGCGACTATAGGGGCTACACCTTC.

This clone came up a few times. Other DNA sequences in the same sample also yield this CDR3. J is TRBJ2-7 and V is TRBV5-1, with D maybe TRBD2 (5 bases). Trimming stripped 0 bases from V and 5 bases from J, with 15 bases between. Germline V CDR1 and CDR2: SGHRS, YFSETQ. This CDR3 is built from 15 residues. CDR3 nucleotides: TGCGCCAGCAGCTTGGGGCGGGCTATTGTCGACGAGCAGTACTTC. This codes for CASSLGRAIVDEQYF.

The rearrangement links TRBV15 to TRBJ2-7; a possible D gene is TRBD2 (5 bases). With 0 bases removed from V and 5 bases from J, the gap between germline ends came to 8 bases. This CDR3 has 13 residues. From germline, CDR1 is LNHNV and CDR2 YYDKDF (reference sequence). In DNA form, the CDR3 reads TGTGCCACCAGCAGAGATATGGGAGACGAGCAGTACTTC. As protein: CATSRDMGDEQYF.

This chain links TRBV19 with TRBJ1-5; TRBD1 matches 7 bases. Germline V lookup: CDR1 LNHDA, CDR2 SQIVND (reference sequence). J was trimmed by 4 bases and V by 2 bases; bases with no gene match: 5. The CDR3 has 15 residues. The CDR3 sequence is CASSIISQGNQPQHF. DNA for the CDR3: TGTGCCAGTAGTATAATTTCACAGGGGAATCAGCCCCAGCATTTT. Together with reference TRBV19 and TRBJ1-5, the CDR3 gives the full variable domain: DGGITQSPKYLFRKEGQNVTLSCEQNLNHDAMYWYRQDPGQGLRLIYYSQIVNDFQKGDIAEGYSVSREKKESFPLTVTSAQKNPTAFYLCASSIISQGNQPQHFGDGTRLSIL.

This clone was observed a handful of times. The chain uses TRBV4-1 and TRBJ2-7; no definite D call. Deletions cut 4 bases from V and 0 bases from J, with 19 bases between. Germline V gives CDR1 MGHRA, CDR2 YSYEKL. The CDR3 is 17 residues long. CDR3 sequence reads: CASSLDSTGSSSYEQYF. The CDR3 coding sequence is TGCGCCAGCAGCCTAGATTCGACCGGGTCCAGCTCCTACGAGCAGTACTTC.

About this clone itself: The identical CDR3 is also encoded by other nucleotide sequences in the sample. The CDR3, as DNA: TGCGCCAGCAGTACTAACACCGGGGAGCTGTTTTTT. Its translation is CASSTNTGELFF. V gene TRBV10-1 combines with J gene TRBJ2-2; no reliable D call. The length of the CDR3 is 12 residues. V was clipped by 5 bases and J by 2 bases, with 3 bases between them. Germline V gene data show CDR1 as WNHNN and CDR2 as SYGVQD (reference sequence).

This clone has only a few counts. The gene calls are TRBV7-8 and TRBJ2-1, with 7 bases that match TRBD2. Germline values: CDR1 SGHVS, CDR2 FQNEAQ. V lost 3 bases to trimming and J lost 1 base; unmatched junction nucleotides: 9. The CDR3 runs to 17 residues. CDR3 protein: CASSFSGGSLSYNEQFF. As DNA, the CDR3 is TGTGCCAGCAGCTTTTCTGGCGGGAGTCTTTCCTACAATGAGCAGTTCTTC.

In this sample, this clone turned up a few times. The gene calls are TRBV7-2 and TRBJ1-1, with 8 bases identical to TRBD1. CDR1 and CDR2 from the germline V gene are SGHTA and FQGNSA. V shed 5 bases, J shed 5 bases, and the junction held 10 bases outside the gene matches. The CDR3 covers 15 residues. The CDR3 is CASSRKQGAGTEAFF. Written as DNA, the CDR3 is TGTGCCAGCAGCCGAAAGCAGGGGGCGGGAACTGAAGCTTTCTTT.

The rearrangement uses TRBV5-1 and TRBJ2-1, with D tentatively TRBD2 (6 bases). The CDR3 extends over 15 amino acids. V gave up 1 base and J gave up 0 bases, with 8 bases separating them. CDR1 and CDR2 (germline): SGHRS, YFSETQ. CDR3 residues: CASSLMGGSYNEQFF. Written as DNA, the CDR3 is TGCGCCAGCAGCTTGATGGGGGGCTCCTACAATGAGCAGTTCTTC.

The V call is TRBV11-3, the J call TRBJ2-2, with a possible D match to TRBD1 (5 bases). Germline CDR1 and CDR2: SGHNT and YENEEA. There are 16 residues in the CDR3. Trimming shortened V by 1 base and J by 2 bases, and 11 bases separated the two germline ends. CDR3 nucleotide sequence: TGTGCCAGCAGCTTAGGTACAGGATTTAACACCGGGGAGCTGTTTTTT. Translating gives CASSLGTGFNTGELFF.

This clone was found a few times. The chain couples TRBV7-3 to TRBJ2-5; 7 positions match TRBD1. The ends lost 4 bases at V and 5 bases at J; junction bases unmatched: 7. The CDR3 consists of 14 residues. From germline, CDR1 is SGHTA and CDR2 FQGTGA. For the CDR3, the DNA is TGTGCCAGCAGCTCTGGGACAGTGGGGGAGACCCAGTACTTC. It specifies CASSSGTVGETQYF.

This chain links TRBV18 with TRBJ2-2, with a tentative D call TRBD2 (6 bases). Per germline, CDR1 KGHSH and CDR2 LQKENI. This CDR3 has 14 amino acids. Trimming pared 8 bases from V and 4 bases from J, leaving 14 bases between. CDR3 sequence: CASQNQGGTGELFF. The DNA for the CDR3 is TGTGCCAGCCAAAACCAGGGAGGCACCGGGGAGCTGTTTTTT.

V and J are TRBV5-5 and TRBJ1-1; D remains unclear. Germline-derived CDR1 and CDR2 are SGHKS and YYEKEE (reference sequence). The CDR3 length is 15 residues. V lost 2 bases and J 1 base, leaving 12 bases between the germline ends. CDR3 protein: CASSLSHSPNTEAFF. CDR3 in DNA: TGTGCCAGCAGCTTATCCCACAGCCCGAACACTGAAGCTTTCTTT.

This clone occurred a few times. The chain joins TRBV5-4 to TRBJ2-7, with TRBD2 matching over 8 bases. The CDR3 is made up of 15 amino acids. Germline CDR1 SGHNT, CDR2 YYREEE (reference sequence). The trim removed 1 base at V and 2 bases at J, leaving 5 bases unmatched. The CDR3 loop reads CASSLREGLTYEQYF. CDR3 in DNA: TGTGCCAGCAGCTTGCGGGAGGGCCTAACCTACGAGCAGTACTTC.

The gene calls are TRBV30 and TRBJ2-7, with 11 bases fitting TRBD2. Germline CDR1 GTSNPN, CDR2 SVGIG (reference sequence). The CDR3 sequence is 14 residues long. J was trimmed by 4 bases and V by 8 bases; bases with no gene match: 10. The CDR3: CAGSPGTSGYEQYF. Written as DNA, the CDR3 is TGTGCCGGCTCCCCTGGGACTAGCGGATACGAGCAGTACTTC.

The chain joins TRBV27 to TRBJ2-5, with 10 nucleotides matching TRBD2. CDR1 is MNHEY, CDR2 SMNVEV, per germline (reference sequence). The CDR3 length is 17 residues. V shed 3 bases, J shed 1 base, and the junction held 8 bases outside the gene matches. The CDR3, as DNA: TGTGCCAGCAGTTTGTGGAGCGGGGGGGCCTTCCAAGAGACCCAGTACTTC. Translating gives CASSLWSGGAFQETQYF.